This record looks at one TCR beta chain sequence and its context. The source of the sample is a study of blood T cell repertoires in COVID-19. Libraries were prepared by immunoSEQ multiplex PCR; TCRdb keeps only in-frame clonotypes and omits some of them. In the table there are around 400,000 clones, roughly four fifths of which are singletons. Looked up from germline, CDR1 is LGHDT and CDR2 is YNNKEL (reference sequence). CDR3 length: 19 residues. The V segment lost 0 bases and the J segment 0 bases; nucleotides outside the gene matches: 13. This study enrolled people aged roughly 18 to 90 from 20 to 25 US geographic areas. Participants had their cohort set by participant-reported clinical history. Cohort 3 recovered donors had two negative PCRs, clearance, or symptom resolution.

The chain carries TRBV3-1 (or the pseudogene TRBV3-2) and TRBJ1-1; 7 nucleotides agree with TRBD1. Sequencing input: PBMCs or T cells enriched from blood (not recorded which). The clonotype originates from a woman aged 45 to 65 who had recovered from COVID-19. The CDR3 sequence is CASSQDIVTGQQMNTEAFF. Written as DNA, the CDR3 is TGTGCCAGCAGCCAAGATATCGTAACGGGACAGCAAATGAACACTGAAGCTTTCTTT.